This T cell receptor (beta chain) was captured in a study of response to subunit inactivated influenza vaccine. TCRdb passed the RT-PCR reads through MiXCR, listing each CDR3 protein once. The table has hundreds of thousands of distinct CDR3 sequences, approximately 15% seen once. Study-level points and caveats: Authors suggested each seasonal flu vaccination may recruit only limited numbers of new T cells.

The sample holds a few counts of this clonotype. Its specificity is unknown. Germline CDR1 reads LNHDA; CDR2 reads SQIVND (reference sequence). CDR3 size: 16 residues. V shed 2 bases and J shed 0 bases, with 11 bases lying between them. The chain links TRBV19 to TRBJ1-5; D is perhaps TRBD1 (5 bases). This material consisted of CD4+ T cells sorted from PBMCs, taken less than 30 months after vaccination. The TCR comes from a man between 45 and 75 years old who received an inactivated influenza vaccine. CDR3 nucleotides: TGTGCCAGTAGTATATCCGGACAAACTAGCAATCAGCCCCAGCATTTT. Amino acid sequence: CASSISGQTSNQPQHF.